This T cell receptor beta chain was captured by sequencing in a study of shared clonotypes between healthy human individuals. Naive CD8 populations comprised CD45RO-negative cells positively selected for CCR7, excluding terminally differentiated effector memory CD45RA+ cells. The sorted-subset replicate PCRs were given around 200 ng DNA, which is approximately 30,000 T cell genomes. The table came from immunoSEQ multiplex PCR; TCRdb's copy has only in-frame clones and leaves some out. The sample shows some 2 million clones, roughly 94% of them seen only once. V shed 0 bases and J shed 5 bases, with 19 bases lying between them. The CDR3 spans 17 residues. Germline CDR1 reads ENHRY; CDR2 reads SYGVKD.

The sample consisted of naive CD8+ T cells sorted from blood. J is TRBJ1-1 and V is TRBV10-3; D call uncertain. The receptor's source is a man aged 18 to 29 in good health. CDR3 sequence (DNA): TGTGCCATCAGTGAGTCGAATGTCTCCCCCCGGGGAACTGAAGCTTTCTTT. As protein: CAISESNVSPRGTEAFF.